These T cell receptor beta chains were read from a single sample in a study of shared clonotypes between healthy human individuals. Produced via immunoSEQ multiplex PCR; TCRdb's table is partial and in-frame only. The sample lists roughly 1 million clones, around 76% occurring once. Sequenced sample: memory CD4+ T cells sorted from blood. The receptors stem from a man between 18 and 35 years old in good health. Each CDR3 is given with its conserved first and last residue. A D gene is named only where the DNA matches it firmly. Only part of the rows carry a size: once, few, many, or a class if the clone is expanded.

j_gene,d_gene,abundance,v_gene,CDR3aa,CDR3nt
TRBJ1-1,NA,NA,TRBV27,CASSLRRSNTEAFF,TGTGCCAGCAGTTTAAGGCGGTCGAACACTGAAGCTTTCTTT
TRBJ2-3,NA,NA,TRBV5-1,CASSLDRRNTQYF,TGCGCCAGCAGCCTAGACAGAAGAAATACGCAGTATTTT
TRBJ1-2,NA,NA,TRBV5-6,CASSSDKNYGYTF,TGTGCCAGCAGCTCCGACAAGAACTATGGCTACACCTTC
TRBJ2-1,NA,NA,TRBV11-2,CASSASGRHEQFF,TGTGCCAGCAGCGCATCCGGGCGTCATGAGCAGTTCTTC
TRBJ1-5,NA,NA,TRBV6-1,CASSAGVYSNQPQHF,TGTGCCAGCAGTGCGGGGGTTTATAGCAATCAGCCCCAGCATTTT
TRBJ2-2,TRBD2,NA,TRBV19,CASWASGRDTGELFF,TGTGCCAGTTGGGCTAGCGGGAGGGACACCGGGGAGCTGTTTTTT
TRBJ2-5,NA,NA,TRBV5-4,CASSLGLGRPQETQYF,TGTGCCAGCAGCTTGGGATTAGGTAGGCCTCAAGAGACCCAGTACTTC
TRBJ2-1,TRBD1,NA,TRBV27,CASSTGQGFGNEQFF,TGTGCCAGCAGCACTGGACAGGGTTTTGGCAATGAGCAGTTCTTC
TRBJ1-5,NA,NA,TRBV4-1,CASSHGGNQPQHF,TGCGCCAGCAGCCACGGGGGGAATCAGCCCCAGCATTTT
TRBJ2-1,TRBD1,NA,TRBV30,CAWSQGTGVRDEQFF,TGTGCCTGGAGTCAGGGGACAGGTGTGAGGGATGAGCAGTTCTTC
TRBJ1-1,TRBD1,NA,TRBV7-3,CASSLMQGANTEAFF,TGTGCCAGCAGCTTAATGCAGGGGGCAAACACTGAAGCTTTCTTT
TRBJ1-5,NA,NA,TRBV16,CASSPRTDSNQPQHF,TGTGCCAGCAGCCCTAGGACCGATAGCAATCAGCCCCAGCATTTT
TRBJ1-3,NA,NA,TRBV15,CATRSEPSGNTIYF,TGTGCCACCAGATCAGAGCCTTCTGGAAACACCATATATTTT
TRBJ1-1,TRBD1,NA,TRBV7-9,CASSSWTGAMNTEAFF,TGTGCCAGCAGCTCGTGGACAGGGGCCATGAACACTGAAGCTTTCTTT
TRBJ1-5,TRBD1,few,TRBV9,CASSVVGQSNQPQHF,TGTGCCAGCAGCGTAGTGGGACAGTCCAATCAGCCCCAGCATTTT
TRBJ2-5,NA,NA,TRBV18,CASSPGTTWETQYF,TGTGCCAGCTCACCGGGGACAACCTGGGAGACCCAGTACTTC
TRBJ2-7,NA,few,TRBV2,CASGEVFSYEQYF,TGTGCCAGCGGGGAAGTTTTCTCCTACGAGCAGTACTTC